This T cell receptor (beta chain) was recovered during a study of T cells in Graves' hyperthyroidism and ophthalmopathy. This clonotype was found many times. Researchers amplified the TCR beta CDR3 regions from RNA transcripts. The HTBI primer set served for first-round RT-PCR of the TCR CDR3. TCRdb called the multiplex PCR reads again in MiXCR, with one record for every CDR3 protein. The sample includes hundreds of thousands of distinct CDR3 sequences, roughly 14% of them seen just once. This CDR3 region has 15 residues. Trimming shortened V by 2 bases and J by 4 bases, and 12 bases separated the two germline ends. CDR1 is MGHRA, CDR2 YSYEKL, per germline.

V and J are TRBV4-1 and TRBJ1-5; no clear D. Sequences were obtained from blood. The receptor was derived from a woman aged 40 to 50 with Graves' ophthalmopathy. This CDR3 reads CASSQSWALNQPQHF. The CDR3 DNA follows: TGCGCCAGCAGCCAATCCTGGGCCTTGAATCAGCCCCAGCATTTT.